One and the same sample provided the 26 T cell receptor beta chains below, sequenced in a study of response to subunit inactivated influenza vaccine. In TCRdb, the RT-PCR reads were re-called with MiXCR into one record per CDR3 protein. The repertoire holds some 800,000 distinct CDR3 sequences, with around 20% as singletons. Sequencing used PBMCs from blood, obtained 5 days after vaccination. The receptors originated from a man between 45 and 60 years old who received an inactivated influenza vaccine.

This clonotype was detected a few times. The V gene is TRBV29-1, the J gene TRBJ2-7; no clear D gene. This CDR3 spans 11 amino acids. CDR1 and CDR2 from the germline V gene are SQVTM and ANQGSEA. V shed 4 bases and J shed 6 bases, with 10 bases lying between them. In nucleotides, the CDR3 is TGCAGCGTTGCTTCAGGTCGCGAGCAGTACTTC. This gives the protein CSVASGREQYF.

The rearrangement joins TRBV9 to TRBJ2-3, with 9 bases identical to TRBD2. This CDR3 region has 17 residues. In germline, CDR1 is SGDLS, CDR2 YYNGEE. The V gene end was trimmed by 0 bases and the J gene end by 1 base; junction bases not matched to a gene: 6. The CDR3 DNA follows: TGTGCCAGCAGCGTAGCGGCTAGCGGGAAGGGCACAGATACGCAGTATTTT. This encodes CASSVAASGKGTDTQYF.

This clonotype has a handful of counts. This sequence joins TRBV20-1 and TRBJ1-2; no firm D call. With 2 bases removed from V and 4 bases from J, the gap between germline ends came to 8 bases. CDR1 DFQATT and CDR2 SNEGSKA come from the germline V gene (reference sequence). This CDR3 comprises 12 residues. CDR3: CSARRTGYGYTF. In DNA form, the CDR3 reads TGCAGTGCTAGACGGACTGGCTATGGCTACACCTTC.

This clonotype was observed at least ten times. The rearrangement links TRBV7-9 to TRBJ1-4; D gene unclear. Germline lookup yields CDR1 SEHNR and CDR2 FQNEAQ (reference sequence). Trimming took off 8 bases at V and 8 bases at J, with 15 bases between the two ends. There are 13 residues in the CDR3. In DNA form, the CDR3 reads TGTGCCAGCGCCGAAGTTGGCGACGAAAAACTGTTTTTT. Translating gives CASAEVGDEKLFF.

This clonotype was recorded a few times. The chain combines TRBV29-1 with TRBJ2-4; D is unresolved. Germline CDR1 and CDR2: SQVTM and ANQGSEA. The CDR3 runs to 13 residues. V was shortened by 4 bases and J by 0 bases, with 7 bases between the two germline ends. Here the CDR3 reads CSVGVKAKNIQYF. CDR3 sequence (DNA): TGCAGCGTTGGAGTTAAAGCCAAAAACATTCAGTACTTC. The whole variable domain, filled in from reference TRBV29-1 and TRBJ2-4, reads SAVISQKPSRDICQRGTSLTIQCQVDSQVTMMFWYRQQPGQSLTLIATANQGSEATYESGFVIDKFPISRPNLTFSTLTVSNMSPEDSSIYLCSVGVKAKNIQYFGAGTRLSVL.

This clonotype was recorded a few times. The genes are TRBV5-5 and TRBJ2-1, with no clear D. The germline gives CDR1 SGHKS, CDR2 YYEKEE (reference sequence). This CDR3 has 18 amino acids. With 4 bases removed from V and 0 bases from J, the gap between germline ends came to 20 bases. The CDR3 DNA reads as TGTGCCAGCAGCGGTCGAGGAAGCGCGTCACGCTCCTACAATGAGCAGTTCTTC. Amino acid sequence: CASSGRGSASRSYNEQFF.

The gene calls are TRBV11-2 and TRBJ2-5, with TRBD2 identical over 12 bases. Looked up from germline, CDR1 is SGHAT and CDR2 is FQNNGV. Trimming cost V 5 bases and J 7 bases; bases outside gene matches: 17. This CDR3 is built from 18 residues. The CDR3 sequence is CASSLPGTSGSFMGTQYF. The CDR3 nucleotides read TGTGCCAGCAGCCTTCCCGGGACTAGCGGGTCTTTTATGGGGACCCAGTACTTC.

To note about this clonotype: One junction end disagrees with the germline gene, perhaps due to a read error. CDR3 sequence (DNA): TGTGCCCGCAGTGCCCTAGCGGGGTTGCCCTTAGCCAAAAACATTCAGTACTTC. Its protein product is CARSALAGLPLAKNIQYF. V usage is TRBV3-1 and J usage is TRBJ2-4, with 9 positions matching TRBD2. This CDR3 is 18 amino acids long. Germline V CDR1 and CDR2: LGHDT, YNNKEL (reference sequence).

The chain employs TRBV3-1 and TRBJ2-7; TRBD2 might be the D (5 bases). CDR3 length equals 12 residues. Trimming left V 6 bases short and J 6 bases short, with 12 bases between. Per the germline V gene, CDR1 is LGHDT and CDR2 is YNNKEL (reference sequence). The CDR3 is CASRLGSLEQYF. CDR3 DNA sequence: TGTGCCAGCAGACTAGGGAGTCTCGAGCAGTACTTC.

This chain joins TRBV7-9 and TRBJ2-3, with a possible D match to TRBD2 (6 bases). V was cut by 5 bases and J by 6 bases, with 15 bases left in between. Germline-derived CDR1 and CDR2 are SEHNR and FQNEAQ (reference sequence). CDR3 length equals 14 residues. The CDR3 DNA follows: TGTGCCAGCAGCCGCGGCGGGGTTGGGGATACGCAGTATTTT. The encoded protein is CASSRGGVGDTQYF.

This clonotype was picked up a small number of times. The chain combines TRBV4-1 with TRBJ2-5; a possible D gene is TRBD2 (6 bases). The CDR3 runs 15 residues. Germline V CDR1 and CDR2: MGHRA, YSYEKL. V lost 2 bases and J lost 1, with 11 bases in between. The DNA of the CDR3 is TGCGCCAGCAGCCAAAAGACTAGGGGCCAAGAGACCCAGTACTTC. Residues: CASSQKTRGQETQYF.

This clonotype occurred a few times. The rearrangement joins TRBV19 to TRBJ1-1; D is unresolved. CDR3 length: 15 amino acids. Germline lookup yields CDR1 LNHDA and CDR2 SQIVND (reference sequence). V gave up 6 bases and J gave up 1 base, with 15 bases separating them. The CDR3: CASSGELPWNTEAFF. DNA of the CDR3: TGTGCCAGTAGCGGGGAACTTCCCTGGAACACTGAAGCTTTCTTT. Together with reference TRBV19 and TRBJ1-1, the CDR3 gives the full variable domain: DGGITQSPKYLFRKEGQNVTLSCEQNLNHDAMYWYRQDPGQGLRLIYYSQIVNDFQKGDIAEGYSVSREKKESFPLTVTSAQKNPTAFYLCASSGELPWNTEAFFGQGTRLTVV.

J is TRBJ2-3 and V is TRBV2, with a weak D call TRBD1 (5 bases). V was cut by 5 bases and J by 10 bases, with 13 bases left in between. CDR3 length: 12 amino acids. From germline, CDR1 is SNHLY and CDR2 FYNNEI. The CDR3 loop is CASSLGDTSQYF. CDR3 bases: TGTGCCAGCAGTCTAGGGGATACCTCGCAGTATTTT.

This rearrangement joins TRBV2 to TRBJ2-1, with 10 bases identical to TRBD2. Per germline, CDR1 SNHLY and CDR2 FYNNEI. The CDR3 runs to 15 residues. With V trimmed by 6 bases and J by 6 bases, 8 bases remained unmatched. Here the CDR3 reads CASRRAGGITNEQFF. The CDR3 DNA sequence: TGTGCCAGCAGAAGAGCGGGGGGGATTACCAATGAGCAGTTCTTC.

This clonotype appeared a few times. V is TRBV29-1 and J is TRBJ2-5; either TRBD1 or TRBD2 may supply D (5 bases each). V lost 8 bases to trimming and J lost 5 bases, with 18 bases between them. Germline V gene lookup returns CDR1 SQVTM and CDR2 ANQGSEA. CDR3 length equals 13 residues. CDR3 DNA sequence: TGCAGCTCATCCACCGGGACCACGGAGACCCAGTACTTC. Amino acid sequence: CSSSTGTTETQYF.

J is TRBJ2-5 and V is TRBV28, with TRBD1 identical over 7 bases. This CDR3 spans 16 amino acids. Losses at the gene ends were 10 bases for V and 1 base for J; bases not matched to a gene: 15. In germline, CDR1 is MDHEN, CDR2 SYDVKM. The CDR3 is CATRRPKGQSQETQYF. DNA for the CDR3: TGTGCCACCCGACGACCGAAGGGACAGAGCCAAGAGACCCAGTACTTC.

The chain carries TRBV12-3 or TRBV12-4 and TRBJ2-3; D remains unclear. The CDR3 is 13 amino acids. V was pared by 3 bases and J by 2 bases, with 6 bases between. The CDR3 protein is CASSFTNTDTQYF. The CDR3 coding sequence is TGTGCCAGCAGTTTCACCAACACAGATACGCAGTATTTT.

The V gene is TRBV29-1, the J gene TRBJ2-7, with TRBD2 matching 14 bases. V lost 6 bases, J lost 0 bases, and 10 bases stayed unmatched. The CDR3 runs 17 residues. Germline CDR1 is SQVTM and CDR2 is ANQGSEA. The CDR3 DNA reads as TGCAGCGTCCAGGGACTAGCGGGAGAAGGGAGCTCCTACGAGCAGTACTTC. Amino acids: CSVQGLAGEGSSYEQYF.

The chain uses TRBV2 and TRBJ2-3; the match to TRBD2 covers 7 bases. Germline V gene sequence: CDR1 SNHLY, CDR2 FYNNEI. The J segment lost 3 bases and the V segment lost 7 bases, leaving 7 bases of the junction unmatched. CDR3 length equals 14 residues. CDR3 residues: CASIPAGRTDTQYF. The CDR3 DNA is TGTGCCAGCATCCCAGCGGGGAGAACAGATACGCAGTATTTT.

This clonotype occurred many times. This chain links TRBV3-1 with TRBJ2-7; D call uncertain. Looked up from germline, CDR1 is LGHDT and CDR2 is YNNKEL (reference sequence). The CDR3 is 17 residues long. V gave up 3 bases and J gave up 0 bases, with 18 bases separating them. The CDR3 DNA follows: TGTGCCAGCAGCCACCCCTTAGGGCAGGCAGGCTCCTACGAGCAGTACTTC. As protein: CASSHPLGQAGSYEQYF.

In this sample, this clonotype turned up many times. CDR3 sequence (DNA): TGCAGTGCGAAAATTCCGGGGCTCAATGAGCAGTTCTTC. It yields the protein CSAKIPGLNEQFF. The genes are TRBV20-1 and TRBJ2-1, with D tentatively TRBD1 or TRBD2 (5 bases each). The germline V gene has CDR1 DFQATT and CDR2 SNEGSKA (reference sequence). The CDR3 spans 13 residues. Between the trimmed V and J ends, which lost 6 bases and 6 bases, there was a span of 15 bases.

The chain combines TRBV3-1 with TRBJ1-1; 11 positions match TRBD1. Germline V gene sequence: CDR1 LGHDT, CDR2 YNNKEL (reference sequence). The CDR3 has 16 amino acids. V dropped 4 bases and J dropped 2; count of bases not matched to a gene: 6. CDR3 coding DNA: TGTGCCAGCAGCCCTGGGACAGGGGGGGGCAACACTGAAGCTTTCTTT. Protein: CASSPGTGGGNTEAFF.

This clonotype was seen many times. The chain links TRBV3-1 to TRBJ2-1; D remains unclear. Deletions cut 4 bases from V and 10 bases from J, with 11 bases between. There are 12 residues in the CDR3. Per germline, CDR1 LGHDT and CDR2 YNNKEL (reference sequence). The CDR3 region is CASSLQVTEQFF. The CDR3 nucleotides are TGTGCCAGCAGCCTCCAGGTCACCGAGCAGTTCTTC.

This clonotype was observed a few times. The chain is built from TRBV7-2 and TRBJ2-1; D assignment may be TRBD1 or TRBD2 (5 bases each). The ends were cut back, 11 bases at V and 2 bases at J, with 16 bases in the middle. Germline V CDR1 and CDR2: SGHTA, FQGNSA. The CDR3 has 14 residues. CDR3 bases: TGTGCCTCACTAGGGGACCCCGCCTACAATGAGCAGTTCTTC. It specifies CASLGDPAYNEQFF. Using reference TRBV7-2 and TRBJ2-1 for the parts outside the CDR3, the full variable domain is GAGVSQSPSNKVTEKGKDVELRCDPISGHTALYWYRQSLGQGLEFLIYFQGNSAPDKSGLPSDRFSAERTGGSVSTLTIQRTQQEDSAVYLCASLGDPAYNEQFFGPGTRLTVL.

This clonotype came up many times. The chain combines TRBV12-3 or TRBV12-4 with TRBJ2-7, with D unclear. This CDR3 spans 13 amino acids. V was shortened by 3 bases and J by 3 bases, with 9 bases between the two germline ends. CDR3 sequence: CASSFSGSYEQYF. The CDR3 DNA reads as TGTGCCAGCAGTTTCTCGGGTAGCTACGAGCAGTACTTC.

This clonotype has just a few counts. The gene calls are TRBV4-3 and TRBJ1-1, with D possibly TRBD1 on 6 matching bases. In germline, CDR1 is LGHNA, CDR2 YSLEER. The length of the CDR3 is 13 residues. V was pared by 0 bases and J by 8 bases, with 10 bases between. CDR3 nucleotide sequence: TGCGCCAGCAGCCAAGAGGGCAGGGGAGAAGCTTTCTTT. This encodes CASSQEGRGEAFF.